The clone carrying this TCR beta chain was recorded many times. Trimming at V came to 2 bases and at J to 8 bases, leaving 1 base not matched to a gene. The CDR3 consists of 12 residues. Germline CDR1 MNHNS, CDR2 SASEGT. The data are from a study of T-cell reconstitution after alpha-beta-depleted transplantation in children. The TCRbeta library incorporated unique molecular identifiers. TCRdb reprocessed the PCR reads via MiXCR and lists one record per CDR3 protein. There are about 110,000 distinct CDR3 sequences in the sample; around a tenth occur only once, and around 8.5% lies in the top ten. The chain links TRBV6-1 to TRBJ2-7; 9 nucleotides line up with TRBD1. The material was PBMCs from the stem cell graft donor, obtained from the stem cell graft. The clonotype comes from a human donor who donated a stem cell graft to a child with acute lymphoblastic leukemia. The DNA for the CDR3 is TGTGCCAGCAGTGAAACAGGGGGCCAGCAGTACTTC. It encodes CASSETGGQQYF.